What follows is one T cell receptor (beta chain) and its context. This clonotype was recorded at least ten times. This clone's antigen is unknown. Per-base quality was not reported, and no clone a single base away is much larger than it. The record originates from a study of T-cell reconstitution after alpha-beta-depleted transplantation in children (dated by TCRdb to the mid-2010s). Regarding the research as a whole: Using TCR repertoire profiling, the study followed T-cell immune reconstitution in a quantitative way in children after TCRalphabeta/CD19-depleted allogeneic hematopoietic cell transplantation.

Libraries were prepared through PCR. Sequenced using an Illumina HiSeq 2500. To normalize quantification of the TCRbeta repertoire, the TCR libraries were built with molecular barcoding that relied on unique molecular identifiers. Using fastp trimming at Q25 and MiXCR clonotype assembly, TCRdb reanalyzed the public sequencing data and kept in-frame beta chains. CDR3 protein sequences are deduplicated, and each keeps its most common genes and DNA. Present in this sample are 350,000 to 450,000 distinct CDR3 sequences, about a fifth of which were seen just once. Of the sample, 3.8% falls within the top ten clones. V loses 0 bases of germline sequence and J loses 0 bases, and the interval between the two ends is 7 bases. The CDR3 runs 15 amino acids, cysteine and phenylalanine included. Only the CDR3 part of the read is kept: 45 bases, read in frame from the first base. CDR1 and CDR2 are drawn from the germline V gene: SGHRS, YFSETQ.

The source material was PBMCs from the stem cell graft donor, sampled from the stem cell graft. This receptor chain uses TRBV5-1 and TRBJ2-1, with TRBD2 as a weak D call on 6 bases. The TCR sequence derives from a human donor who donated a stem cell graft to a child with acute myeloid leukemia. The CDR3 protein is CASSLVADSYNEQFF. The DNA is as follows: TGCGCCAGCAGCTTGGTAGCGGACTCCTACAATGAGCAGTTCTTC. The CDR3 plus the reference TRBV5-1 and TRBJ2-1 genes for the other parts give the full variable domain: KAGVTQTPRYLIKTRGQQVTLSCSPISGHRSVSWYQQTPGQGLQFLFEYFSETQRNKGNFPGRFSGRQFSNSRSEMNVSTLELGDSALYLCASSLVADSYNEQFFGPGTRLTVL.